Below, 24 T cell receptor beta chains from the same sample are listed, as sequenced in a study of T cells in Graves' hyperthyroidism and ophthalmopathy. The CDR3 regions of TCR beta were amplified from RNA transcripts. HTBI primers were the set used in a first-round RT-PCR of the TCR CDR3. Each CDR3 protein is one row after TCRdb ran MiXCR on the multiplex PCR reads. The sample holds 750,000 to 950,000 distinct CDR3 sequences, 35% to 40% seen once. Sequencing used blood. The receptors shown here come from a man younger than 35 with Graves' hyperthyroidism.

The chain uses TRBV25-1 and TRBJ2-3; D ambiguous. The CDR3 covers 14 residues. The V and J ends lost 1 base and 2 bases respectively, with 7 bases between them. Germline CDR1 reads MGHDK; CDR2 reads SYGVNS. The CDR3 bases are TGTGCCAGCAGTGAATTCGGGTCCACAGATACGCAGTATTTT. Amino acids: CASSEFGSTDTQYF.

This clonotype occurred a few times. The rearrangement uses TRBV7-2 and TRBJ1-1; D ambiguous. Germline CDR1 SGHTA, CDR2 FQGNSA. V lost 4 bases and J 1 base, leaving 10 bases between the germline ends. The CDR3 totals 14 residues. CDR3 sequence: CASSSYKPNTEAFF. Written as DNA, the CDR3 is TGTGCCAGCAGCTCCTACAAACCGAACACTGAAGCTTTCTTT.

The rearrangement uses TRBV5-1 and TRBJ2-7, with 8 bases that match TRBD1. The germline gives CDR1 SGHRS, CDR2 YFSETQ. The CDR3 runs 16 residues. The trim removed 4 bases at V and 0 bases at J, leaving 9 bases unmatched. This CDR3 is CASSGGQAWISYEQYF. CDR3 bases: TGCGCCAGCAGCGGGGGACAGGCTTGGATCTCCTACGAGCAGTACTTC. The whole variable domain, remainder taken from reference TRBV5-1 and TRBJ2-7, is KAGVTQTPRYLIKTRGQQVTLSCSPISGHRSVSWYQQTPGQGLQFLFEYFSETQRNKGNFPGRFSGRQFSNSRSEMNVSTLELGDSALYLCASSGGQAWISYEQYFGPGTRLTVT.

With regard to this clonotype: Given a much more abundant clone one base away, this may be a read error. Without the conserved terminal phenylalanine or tryptophan, this CDR3 likely stems from a read error. The gene calls are TRBV7-2 and TRBJ1-5, with D possibly matching TRBD1 (5 bases). The germline CDR1 and CDR2 sequences are SGHTA and FQGNSA. There are 15 residues in the CDR3. The germline V and J ends were trimmed by 9 bases and 5 bases, with 20 bases remaining between them. Written as DNA, the CDR3 is TGTGCCAGTACCCCTCGGGGGTGGGACGATCAGCCCCAGCATCTT. Its translation: CASTPRGWDDQPQHL.

The rearrangement joins TRBV19 to TRBJ2-7, with 8 bases matching TRBD1. This CDR3 region has 15 residues. Trimming removed 5 bases from V and 3 bases from J; junction bases left unmatched: 9. CDR1 and CDR2 (germline): LNHDA, SQIVND (reference sequence). CDR3 nucleotides: TGTGCCAGTAGTGCGCCGGGACAGGCCCACTACGAGCAGTACTTC. It is translated as CASSAPGQAHYEQYF.

The V call is TRBV7-3, the J call TRBJ2-7; 10 bases align to TRBD2. J gave up 2 bases and V 6 bases, and 4 bases lay outside the gene matches. The germline gives CDR1 SGHTA, CDR2 FQGTGA. The CDR3 is made up of 14 amino acids. CDR3 loop: CASSSLAGAYEQYF. CDR3 nucleotide sequence: TGTGCCAGCAGTTCCCTAGCGGGGGCCTACGAGCAGTACTTC.

This chain connects TRBV7-9 to TRBJ2-2; TRBD2 agrees at 7 bases. This CDR3 has 14 residues. Germline assignment: CDR1 SEHNR and CDR2 FQNEAQ (reference sequence). The junction had 6 bases not matched to a gene; V was cut back by 10 bases and J by 1 base. The CDR3 here is CATLASGNTGELFF. DNA of the CDR3: TGTGCCACCCTAGCTAGCGGGAACACCGGGGAGCTGTTTTTT.

At least ten counts were recorded for this clonotype. The V gene is TRBV20-1, the J gene TRBJ1-4, with D hard to call. Germline CDR1 and CDR2: DFQATT and SNEGSKA (reference sequence). There are 12 residues in the CDR3. In DNA, the CDR3 is TGCGGTATCAGCACAACTAATGAAAAACTGTTTTTT. Its protein is CGISTTNEKLFF.

V and J are TRBV7-2 and TRBJ1-6, with a tentative D call TRBD1 (5 bases). Germline lookup yields CDR1 SGHTA and CDR2 FQGNSA. Trimming pared 5 bases from V and 2 bases from J, leaving 16 bases between. CDR3 length: 17 residues. The CDR3 reads CASSKAGTEPYNSPLHF. CDR3 nucleotides: TGTGCCAGCAGCAAAGCCGGGACCGAACCCTATAATTCACCCCTCCACTTT. The full variable domain, with the rest looked up from reference TRBV7-2 and TRBJ1-6, is GAGVSQSPSNKVTEKGKDVELRCDPISGHTALYWYRQSLGQGLEFLIYFQGNSAPDKSGLPSDRFSAERTGGSVSTLTIQRTQQEDSAVYLCASSKAGTEPYNSPLHFGNGTRLTVT.

This clonotype was picked up many times. The chain recombines TRBV29-1 with TRBJ2-5; D is perhaps TRBD1 or TRBD2 (5 bases each). V was pared by 6 bases and J by 4 bases, with 15 bases between. This CDR3 has 13 residues. Germline-derived CDR1 and CDR2 are SQVTM and ANQGSEA. CDR3 residues: CSVLSAGRETQYF. CDR3 coding DNA: TGCAGCGTACTTTCGGCAGGGAGAGAGACCCAGTACTTC.

As to this clonotype: A single base separates this from a much larger clone, so it may be a read error. The V call is TRBV20-1, the J call TRBJ1-1; 7 nucleotides line up with TRBD1. Trimming removed 6 bases from V and 3 bases from J; junction bases left unmatched: 7. CDR1 and CDR2 from the germline V gene are DFQATT and SNEGSKA (reference sequence). This CDR3 has 13 amino acids. The CDR3 here is CSAAITGDTEAFF. DNA of the CDR3: TGCAGTGCCGCTATTACAGGGGACACTGAAGCTTTCTTT.

Many counts were recorded for this clonotype. The CDR3, as DNA: TGTGCCAGCAGCTTAACGGATAACACTGAAGCTTTCTTT. Its protein is CASSLTDNTEAFF. The chain employs TRBV7-3 and TRBJ1-1; the D is unclear. CDR3 length: 13 amino acids. V was shortened by 0 bases and J by 2 bases, with 4 bases between the two germline ends. Germline V gene lookup returns CDR1 SGHTA and CDR2 FQGTGA.

This sequence joins TRBV20-1 and TRBJ1-5; a possible D gene is TRBD1 (5 bases). There are 15 residues in the CDR3. The germline gives CDR1 DFQATT, CDR2 SNEGSKA (reference sequence). The V end lost 1 base, the J end lost 9 bases, and 19 bases lay between the germline ends. CDR3 sequence reads: CSARARGSRRMPQHF. CDR3 in DNA: TGCAGTGCTAGAGCAAGGGGCAGCCGGAGGATGCCCCAGCATTTT.

This clonotype was counted at least ten times. The chain links TRBV20-1 to TRBJ1-4; 9 nucleotides line up with TRBD1. The germline CDR1 and CDR2 sequences are DFQATT and SNEGSKA (reference sequence). The CDR3 contains 15 residues. V trimming: 6 bases; J trimming: 5 bases; junction bases outside the gene matches: 10. CDR3 region: CSADRDREENEKLFF. The CDR3 DNA is TGCAGTGCAGACCGGGACAGGGAGGAGAATGAAAAACTGTTTTTT.

This clonotype appeared a single time. One end of the junction is discordant with germline, which a read error may explain. This chain connects TRBV7-9 to TRBJ2-2; D gene uncertain. The CDR3 runs 14 residues. CDR1 is SEHNR and CDR2 is FQNEAQ in the germline V gene (reference sequence). CDR3 residues: CASSQLRNTGELFF. The CDR3 DNA sequence: TGCGCCAGCAGCCAACTGCGGAACACCGGGGAGCTGTTTTTT.

J is TRBJ1-4 and V is TRBV7-9; the D is unclear. The CDR3 is 16 amino acids. With 5 bases removed from V and 0 bases from J, the gap between germline ends came to 13 bases. Germline assignment: CDR1 SEHNR and CDR2 FQNEAQ (reference sequence). For the CDR3, the DNA is TGTGCCAGCAGCATGGACGGACGCTCAACTAATGAAAAACTGTTTTTT. Protein: CASSMDGRSTNEKLFF. Based on the CDR3 plus reference TRBV7-9 and TRBJ1-4, the full variable domain is DTGVSQNPRHKITKRGQNVTFRCDPISEHNRLYWYRQTLGQGPEFLTYFQNEAQLEKSRLLSDRFSAERPKGSFSTLEIQRTEQGDSAMYLCASSMDGRSTNEKLFFGSGTQLSVL.

This clonotype was seen a handful of times. The junction departs from the called germline gene at one end, perhaps through a read error. The chain employs TRBV5-1 and TRBJ1-1; D might be TRBD1 (5 bases). The CDR3 length is 12 residues. Germline V gene data show CDR1 as SGHRS and CDR2 as YFSETQ. The CDR3 bases are TGTGCCAGCAGCCCCGGGACGGGGGATGCTTTCTTT. Its translation: CASSPGTGDAFF.

The V gene is TRBV7-9, the J gene TRBJ1-4; 7 bases agree with TRBD1. The J segment lost 6 bases and the V segment lost 5 bases, leaving 6 bases of the junction unmatched. The CDR3 contains 14 residues. CDR1 is SEHNR and CDR2 is FQNEAQ in the germline V gene (reference sequence). CDR3 in DNA: TGTGCCAGCAGCCCGGACAGGCATGATGAAAAACTGTTTTTT. It encodes CASSPDRHDEKLFF.

This clonotype was seen a few times. The rearrangement joins TRBV7-9 to TRBJ2-5, with D tentatively TRBD2 (7 bases). Trimming took 0 bases from V and 5 from J, leaving 13 bases between them. Germline V gene data show CDR1 as SEHNR and CDR2 as FQNEAQ (reference sequence). The CDR3 runs to 15 residues. The CDR3 sequence is CASSLAGGPRETQYF. The DNA of the CDR3 is TGTGCCAGCAGCTTAGCGGGGGGGCCGCGGGAGACCCAGTACTTC.

Concerning this clonotype itself: This could be a read error, since a much larger clone is one nucleotide away. The chain carries TRBV2 and TRBJ2-7, with 8 bases fitting TRBD1. Trimming cost V 4 bases and J 7 bases; bases outside gene matches: 6. There are 13 residues in the CDR3. Germline V lookup: CDR1 SNHLY, CDR2 FYNNEI. CDR3 DNA: TGTGCCAGCAGTGCCGGACAGGGCAATGAGCAGTACTTC. It encodes CASSAGQGNEQYF.

The chain is built from TRBV28 and TRBJ1-5; D gene ambiguous. The CDR3 has 14 residues. Per the germline V gene, CDR1 is MDHEN and CDR2 is SYDVKM. The ends were cut back, 3 bases at V and 3 bases at J, with 9 bases in the middle. The DNA for the CDR3 is TGTGCCAGCAGTTTCGGGATCCCCAATCAGCCCCAGCATTTT. Amino acid sequence: CASSFGIPNQPQHF. The complete variable domain, with remaining parts taken from reference TRBV28 and TRBJ1-5, reads DVKVTQSSRYLVKRTGEKVFLECVQDMDHENMFWYRQDPGLGLRLIYFSYDVKMKEKGDIPEGYSVSREKKERFSLILESASTNQTSMYLCASSFGIPNQPQHFGDGTRLSIL.

The gene calls are TRBV7-3 and TRBJ2-1; 8 nucleotides match TRBD2. This CDR3 has 16 amino acids. V trimming: 2 bases; J trimming: 0 bases; junction bases outside the gene matches: 3. CDR1 and CDR2 (germline): SGHTA, FQGTGA. In DNA, the CDR3 is TGTGCCAGCAGCTTAGACGGGAGGGCCTCCTACAATGAGCAGTTCTTC. As protein: CASSLDGRASYNEQFF. The full variable domain, in which reference TRBV7-3 and TRBJ2-1 provide the parts outside the CDR3, is GAGVSQTPSNKVTEKGKYVELRCDPISGHTALYWYRQSLGQGPEFLIYFQGTGAADDSGLPNDRFFAVRPEGSVSTLKIQRTERGDSAVYLCASSLDGRASYNEQFFGPGTRLTVL.

This clonotype was recorded a few times. The rearrangement joins TRBV5-1 to TRBJ2-2; D remains ambiguous. V lost 0 bases and J 6 bases, leaving 18 bases between the germline ends. The CDR3 has 17 amino acids. CDR1 and CDR2 from the germline V gene are SGHRS and YFSETQ. CDR3 loop: CASSLEGQRRVAGELFF. CDR3 bases: TGCGCCAGCAGCTTGGAAGGGCAGCGACGGGTCGCCGGGGAGCTGTTTTTT.

This clonotype was seen more than once but under ten times. The V and J genes are TRBV7-9 and TRBJ1-1; 7 bases agree with TRBD1. Trimming took 7 bases from V and 6 from J; bases not matched to a gene: 11. The germline V gene encodes CDR1 SEHNR and CDR2 FQNEAQ (reference sequence). The CDR3 runs to 14 residues. Written as DNA, the CDR3 is TGTGCCAGCATACTCTTACGAGGGGGCCCTGAAGCTTTCTTT. This encodes CASILLRGGPEAFF.